The 30 T cell receptor beta chains below come from one sample, sequenced in a study of blood T cell repertoires in COVID-19 (dated by TCRdb to about 2020). The library was made by the immunoSEQ multiplex PCR assay. TCRdb stores this immuneACCESS table with in-frame sequences only. Part of the clones is absent; in the studies checked, under half of the shortfall reflects unresolved V genes, and no reason is known for the rest. This sample comprises just over 80,000 clones, around 81% of them detected only once. The ten largest clones add up to 44% of the sample. What was sequenced was peripheral blood. These receptor sequences come from an elderly man with acute or convalescent COVID-19.

In its sample, this clone was seen once. The chain links TRBV28 to TRBJ2-3; possible D gene TRBD2, 6 bases. Trimming took 6 bases from V and 6 from J, leaving 19 bases between them. The CDR3 spans 15 residues. Germline lookup yields CDR1 MDHEN and CDR2 SYDVKM. The CDR3 loop is CASRPHGGKVDTQYF. For the CDR3, the DNA is TGTGCCAGCAGGCCACATGGCGGGAAAGTGGATACGCAGTATTTT.

The rearrangement joins TRBV11-1 to TRBJ2-1; maybe TRBD2 (5 bases). The germline CDR1 and CDR2 sequences are SGHAT and FQDESV (reference sequence). Trimming removed 1 base at V and 3 bases at J, with 10 bases between. The CDR3 extends over 15 amino acids. This CDR3 reads CASSLVGLNYNEQFF. The DNA for the CDR3 is TGTGCCAGCAGCTTAGTTGGACTGAACTACAATGAGCAGTTCTTC.

The chain employs TRBV7-3 and TRBJ2-1; weak D call: TRBD1 (6 bases). The CDR3 loop spans 14 amino acids. Germline CDR1 reads SGHTA; CDR2 reads FQGTGA. Trimming removed 0 bases at V and 7 bases at J, with 10 bases between. In DNA, the CDR3 is TGTGCCAGCAGCTTAACGCTACAGGGAAATGAGCAGTTCTTC. Protein: CASSLTLQGNEQFF.

V gene TRBV3-1 (or the pseudogene TRBV3-2) combines with J gene TRBJ2-1; 9 nucleotides agree with TRBD2. CDR3 length: 15 residues. V shed 1 base, J shed 10 bases, and the junction held 8 bases outside the gene matches. Germline V gene data show CDR1 as LGHDT and CDR2 as YNNKEL (reference sequence). This CDR3 reads CASSQVRAGGREQFF. The CDR3 DNA reads TGTGCCAGCAGCCAAGTAAGAGCGGGGGGAAGAGAGCAGTTCTTC.

The CDR3 protein is CATSDLPGTEAFF. The CDR3, as DNA: TGTGCCACCAGTGATTTGCCGGGGACTGAAGCTTTCTTT. This chain links TRBV24-1 with TRBJ1-1; D gene unclear. This CDR3 is 13 amino acids long. V lost 0 bases and J 5 bases, leaving 6 bases between the germline ends. Germline CDR1 KGHDR, CDR2 SFDVKD.

This clone was picked up a small number of times. This rearrangement joins TRBV7-2 to TRBJ1-6; TRBD1 is a possible D gene (5 bases). Germline lookup yields CDR1 SGHTA and CDR2 FQGNSA. The V end lost 3 bases, the J end lost 7 bases, and 10 bases lay between the germline ends. The CDR3 contains 14 residues. CDR3 in amino acids: CASSFQPGNSPLHF. The CDR3 nucleotides read TGTGCCAGCAGCTTCCAGCCAGGGAATTCACCCCTCCACTTT.

The DNA for the CDR3 is TGTGCCAGCAGCTTAAAAGGCCAGGGGGTAAAGTTCTATAATTCACCCCTCCACTTT. This translates into CASSLKGQGVKFYNSPLHF. This rearrangement joins TRBV7-2 to TRBJ1-6; the match to TRBD1 covers 7 bases. Trimming at V came to 2 bases and at J to 3 bases, leaving 13 bases not matched to a gene. Germline CDR1 reads SGHTA; CDR2 reads FQGNSA. The CDR3 contains 19 residues.

The chain carries TRBV14 and TRBJ1-6, with D maybe TRBD1 (5 bases). Trimming removed 4 bases at V and 9 bases at J, with 13 bases between. This CDR3 comprises 14 residues. In germline, CDR1 is SGHDN, CDR2 FVKESK. Here the CDR3 DNA reads TGTGCCAGCAGCCGGGGTGTCGGGGGTTCACCCCTCCACTTT. It translates to CASSRGVGGSPLHF.

The chain recombines TRBV18 with TRBJ2-7; D gene uncertain. Trimming shortened V by 3 bases and J by 2 bases, and 14 bases separated the two germline ends. Germline V gives CDR1 KGHSH, CDR2 LQKENI. CDR3 length equals 15 residues. The DNA of the CDR3 is TGTGCCAGCTCACCTTCAGAAAAATCCCCCTACGAGCAGTACTTC. Translation: CASSPSEKSPYEQYF.

The chain combines TRBV27 with TRBJ2-5, with TRBD2 matching over 14 bases. The germline V gene has CDR1 MNHEY and CDR2 SMNVEV (reference sequence). The length of the CDR3 is 17 residues. The junction had 9 bases not matched to a gene; V was cut back by 4 bases and J by 5 bases. CDR3 loop: CASSSIRLAGGLETQYF. The CDR3 DNA sequence: TGTGCCAGCAGTTCAATTCGACTAGCGGGAGGGCTGGAGACCCAGTACTTC.

The chain recombines TRBV6-5 with TRBJ1-5, with 8 positions matching TRBD1. The germline CDR1 and CDR2 sequences are MNHEY and SVGAGI. The V segment lost 7 bases and the J segment 2 bases; nucleotides outside the gene matches: 7. CDR3 size: 15 residues. The CDR3 region is CASTQGARGNQPQHF. In DNA form, the CDR3 reads TGTGCCAGCACCCAGGGGGCTAGGGGCAATCAGCCCCAGCATTTT.

This chain links TRBV19 with TRBJ2-7; 11 positions agree with TRBD2. The germline V gene encodes CDR1 LNHDA and CDR2 SQIVND (reference sequence). The CDR3 has 15 residues. V was clipped by 4 bases and J by 4 bases; unmatched bases: 6. CDR3 sequence: CASSKLGTSGYEQYF. CDR3 in DNA: TGTGCCAGTAGTAAACTAGGGACTAGCGGTTACGAGCAGTACTTC.

This chain connects TRBV5-1 to TRBJ2-3; no definite D call. V lost 1 base to trimming and J lost 0 bases, with 9 bases between them. Germline loops: CDR1 SGHRS, CDR2 YFSETQ. CDR3 length: 15 amino acids. CDR3 region: CASSLTGVSTDTQYF. As DNA, the CDR3 is TGCGCCAGCAGCTTGACCGGAGTAAGCACAGATACGCAGTATTTT.

The rearrangement links TRBV7-9 to TRBJ1-1, with D possibly matching TRBD1 (6 bases). From germline, CDR1 is SEHNR and CDR2 FQNEAQ (reference sequence). The CDR3 totals 14 residues. V shed 2 bases and J shed 6 bases, with 13 bases lying between them. The CDR3 DNA sequence: TGTGCCAGCAGCTTACGTACAGGGACCCCTGAAGCTTTCTTT. This encodes CASSLRTGTPEAFF.

The rearrangement joins TRBV27 to TRBJ2-2; TRBD1 matches 7 bases. CDR3 size: 16 residues. CDR1 is MNHEY, CDR2 SMNVEV, per germline (reference sequence). V lost 4 bases and J lost 5; bases outside the gene matches: 10. The CDR3 spells CASSSTGVGRTGELFF. CDR3 nucleotides: TGTGCCAGCAGTTCCACAGGGGTCGGAAGAACCGGGGAGCTGTTTTTT.

This chain links TRBV3-1 (or the pseudogene TRBV3-2) with TRBJ2-7, with a weak D call TRBD1 (5 bases). Germline-derived CDR1 and CDR2 are LGHDT and YNNKEL (reference sequence). Trimming cost V 4 bases and J 2 bases, with 12 bases left between them. This CDR3 is 14 amino acids long. CDR3 amino acids: CASSRSGLTYEQYF. The CDR3 nucleotides are TGTGCCAGCAGCCGGTCAGGGCTCACCTACGAGCAGTACTTC.

This clone came up a few times. The chain uses TRBV30 and TRBJ1-1, with 11 bases identical to TRBD1. With 3 bases clipped from V and 5 bases from J, the junction kept 8 bases outside the gene matches. Germline assignment: CDR1 GTSNPN and CDR2 SVGIG (reference sequence). The CDR3 is made up of 15 amino acids. Written as DNA, the CDR3 is TGTGCCTGGAGACCCTGGGACAGGGGGGTGACTGAAGCTTTCTTT. This encodes CAWRPWDRGVTEAFF.

The chain uses TRBV3-1 (or the pseudogene TRBV3-2) and TRBJ1-5, with 8 bases that match TRBD1. Germline V gives CDR1 LGHDT, CDR2 YNNKEL (reference sequence). CDR3 length: 14 amino acids. Germline trimming cut 4 bases from V and 4 bases from J; bases unmatched to any gene: 3. The CDR3 sequence is CASSPGQGNQPQHF. CDR3 nucleotide sequence: TGTGCCAGCAGCCCCGGACAGGGTAATCAGCCCCAGCATTTT.

The CDR3 spells CASSLGLTEAFF. The CDR3 region has the DNA TGTGCCAGCTCATTGGGGCTGACTGAAGCTTTCTTT. The chain couples TRBV25-1 to TRBJ1-1; D is perhaps TRBD1 (5 bases). This CDR3 has 12 amino acids. V was cut by 8 bases and J by 5 bases, with 12 bases left in between. Germline V CDR1 and CDR2: MGHDK, SYGVNS.

The J gene is TRBJ2-2, the V gene TRBV5-4, with D maybe TRBD1 (5 bases). The CDR3 consists of 14 residues. Germline CDR1 reads SGHNT; CDR2 reads YYREEE (reference sequence). V gave up 7 bases and J gave up 4 bases, with 14 bases separating them. CDR3 protein: CASRRTSTTGELFF. CDR3 in DNA: TGTGCCAGCCGTCGGACATCAACCACCGGGGAGCTGTTTTTT.

The rearrangement uses TRBV29-1 and TRBJ2-5, with 7 nucleotides matching TRBD1. Trimming took 6 bases from V and 5 from J; bases not matched to a gene: 6. The CDR3 is 12 amino acids. Per germline, CDR1 SQVTM and CDR2 ANQGSEA. The CDR3 region is CSVKGADETQYF. The CDR3 DNA reads TGCAGCGTGAAGGGGGCCGATGAGACCCAGTACTTC.

This chain connects TRBV2 to TRBJ1-5; D is perhaps TRBD1 (5 bases). The germline CDR1 and CDR2 sequences are SNHLY and FYNNEI. The V gene lost 6 bases and the J gene lost 4 bases, with 10 bases spanning the gap. The CDR3 runs to 13 residues. CDR3 region: CASRVDRNQPQHF. The CDR3 nucleotides are TGTGCCAGCAGGGTTGACAGAAATCAGCCCCAGCATTTT.

V is TRBV6-5 and J is TRBJ2-1; D perhaps matches TRBD1 (5 bases). Trimming took 7 bases from V and 6 from J, leaving 13 bases between them. The CDR3 totals 13 residues. Looked up from germline, CDR1 is MNHEY and CDR2 is SVGAGI. CDR3 nucleotides: TGTGCCAGCACTGGGGCAGCCTTCAATGAGCAGTTCTTC. Protein: CASTGAAFNEQFF.

As DNA, the CDR3 is TGTGCCAGCTCGCAAGCGGGGCCCGTCCTGACTTTC. Its translation is CASSQAGPVLTF. The gene calls are TRBV18 and TRBJ2-6; 7 nucleotides line up with TRBD2. The CDR3 sequence is 12 residues long. V shed 6 bases, J shed 12 bases, and the junction held 5 bases outside the gene matches. Germline values: CDR1 KGHSH, CDR2 LQKENI.

The chain links TRBV27 to TRBJ2-7, with 11 bases matching TRBD1. The CDR3 is made up of 15 amino acids. V lost 3 bases to trimming and J lost 7 bases; unmatched junction nucleotides: 8. In germline, CDR1 is MNHEY, CDR2 SMNVEV (reference sequence). The CDR3, as DNA: TGTGCCAGCAGTTTTCGGACAGGGGGCTCGGGGGAGCAGTACTTC. Its protein product is CASSFRTGGSGEQYF.

This clone was observed a few times. The genes are TRBV7-2 and TRBJ1-2; D might be TRBD1 (5 bases). This CDR3 spans 14 amino acids. In germline, CDR1 is SGHTA, CDR2 FQGNSA. V was shortened by 4 bases and J by 3 bases, with 12 bases between the two germline ends. The CDR3 loop reads CASSSRVGDYGYTF. CDR3 in DNA: TGTGCCAGCAGCTCCAGGGTAGGGGACTATGGCTACACCTTC.

V gene TRBV29-1 combines with J gene TRBJ1-2, with 7 bases that match TRBD1. J lost 3 bases, V lost 7 bases, and 2 bases had no gene match. The CDR3 totals 11 residues. Germline V gene data show CDR1 as SQVTM and CDR2 as ANQGSEA. CDR3 nucleotides: TGCAGCGCCGGGACAGACTATGGCTACACCTTC. This encodes CSAGTDYGYTF. The full variable domain, with the rest looked up from reference TRBV29-1 and TRBJ1-2, is SAVISQKPSRDICQRGTSLTIQCQVDSQVTMMFWYRQQPGQSLTLIATANQGSEATYESGFVIDKFPISRPNLTFSTLTVSNMSPEDSSIYLCSAGTDYGYTFGSGTRLTVV.

The V gene is TRBV25-1, the J gene TRBJ2-1; 11 bases are a match to TRBD2. V was pared by 6 bases and J by 0 bases, with 7 bases of the junction left unmatched. The CDR3 runs 17 residues. CDR1 is MGHDK and CDR2 is SYGVNS in the germline V gene. The CDR3 DNA sequence: TGTGCCAGCAGCGAAGTAGCGGGAGGGGGCTCCTACAATGAGCAGTTCTTC. Translating it yields CASSEVAGGGSYNEQFF.

This clone appeared a few times. The rearrangement joins TRBV5-1 to TRBJ2-5; D gene unclear. V was shortened by 1 base and J by 2 bases, with 6 bases between the two germline ends. Germline V lookup: CDR1 SGHRS, CDR2 YFSETQ. This CDR3 comprises 13 residues. The CDR3 loop is CASSLIIQETQYF. The DNA of the CDR3 is TGCGCCAGCAGCTTGATCATTCAAGAGACCCAGTACTTC.

The chain joins TRBV2 to TRBJ1-5, with TRBD1 identical over 7 bases. After removal of 3 bases from V and 6 bases from J, the junction contained 2 bases not matched to a gene. Germline loops: CDR1 SNHLY, CDR2 FYNNEI. This CDR3 has 13 residues. As DNA, the CDR3 is TGTGCCAGCAGTGATGACAGGGCTCAGCCCCAGCATTTT. Its protein product is CASSDDRAQPQHF.